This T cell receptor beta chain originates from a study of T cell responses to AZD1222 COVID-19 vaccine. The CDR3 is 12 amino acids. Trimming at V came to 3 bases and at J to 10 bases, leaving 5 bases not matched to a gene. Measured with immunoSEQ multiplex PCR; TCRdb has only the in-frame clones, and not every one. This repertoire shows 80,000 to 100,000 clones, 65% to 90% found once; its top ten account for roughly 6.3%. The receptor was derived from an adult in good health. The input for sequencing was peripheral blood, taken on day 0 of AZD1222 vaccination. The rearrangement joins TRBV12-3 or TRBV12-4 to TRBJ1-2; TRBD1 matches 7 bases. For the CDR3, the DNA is TGTGCCAGCAGTTTGACCGACAGGGACTACACCTTC. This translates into CASSLTDRDYTF.